This T cell receptor beta chain was observed in a study of T cell changes during pregnancy in multiple sclerosis. The method was immunoSEQ multiplex PCR; TCRdb's version includes in-frame clones alone and lacks a portion of them. The data show under 60,000 clones, around nine tenths seen once. V trimming: 4 bases; J trimming: 8 bases; junction bases outside the gene matches: 9. This CDR3 has 15 residues. CDR1 and CDR2 (germline): LNHDA, SQIVND (reference sequence). The sample was CD4+ T cells from peripheral blood mononuclear cells, taken in the second trimester of pregnancy. The chain joins TRBV19 to TRBJ1-5, with TRBD1 identical over 9 bases. This clonotype was obtained from a female donor in good health, enrolled as a control in a pregnancy study. The CDR3 reads CASSRGQGLPEPQHF. The CDR3 DNA follows: TGTGCCAGTAGTAGGGGACAGGGCCTCCCCGAGCCCCAGCATTTT.